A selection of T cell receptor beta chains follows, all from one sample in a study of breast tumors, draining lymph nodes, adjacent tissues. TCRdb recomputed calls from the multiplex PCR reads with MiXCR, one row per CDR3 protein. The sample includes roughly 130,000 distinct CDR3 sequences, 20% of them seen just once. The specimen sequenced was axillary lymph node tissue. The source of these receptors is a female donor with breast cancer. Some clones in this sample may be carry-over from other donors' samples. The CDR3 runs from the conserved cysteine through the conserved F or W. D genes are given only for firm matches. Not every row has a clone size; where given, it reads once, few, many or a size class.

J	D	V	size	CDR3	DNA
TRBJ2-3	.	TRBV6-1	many	CASSEEDLITDTQYF	TGTGCCAGCAGTGAAGAGGATCTGATCACAGATACGCAGTATTTT
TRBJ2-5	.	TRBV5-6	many	CASSLDRQETQYF	TGTGCCAGCAGTCTAGACAGGCAAGAGACCCAGTACTTC
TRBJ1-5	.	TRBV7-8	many	CASSLGQGRNQPQHF	TGTGCCAGCAGCTTAGGGCAGGGGCGCAATCAGCCCCAGCATTTT
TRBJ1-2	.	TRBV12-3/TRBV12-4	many	CASSRARTGYTF	TGTGCCAGCAGTCGGGCCCGGACCGGCTACACCTTC
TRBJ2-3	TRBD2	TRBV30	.	CAWRPSSGSTDTQYF	TGTGCCTGGAGGCCAAGTAGCGGGAGCACAGATACGCAGTATTTT
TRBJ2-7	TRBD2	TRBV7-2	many	CASSTPSGRAYEQYF	TGTGCCAGCAGCACCCCTAGCGGGAGGGCCTACGAGCAGTACTTC
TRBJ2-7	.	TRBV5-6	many	CASSGWASLSLDF	TGTGCCAGCAGCGGCTGGGCCAGTCTCTCCCTTGACTTC
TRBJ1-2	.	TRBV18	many	CASSPDGGPYGYTF	TGTGCCAGCTCACCAGATGGAGGTCCCTATGGCTACACCTTC
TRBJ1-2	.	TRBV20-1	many	CSARRGVGYGYTF	TGCAGTGCCAGGAGAGGGGTGGGCTATGGCTACACCTTC
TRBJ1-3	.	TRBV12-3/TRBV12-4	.	CASSPRRQETGSGNTIYF	TGTGCCAGCAGTCCCCGTAGACAGGAGACGGGGTCTGGAAACACCATATATTTT
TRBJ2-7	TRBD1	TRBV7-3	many	CASSFGTERDEQYF	TGTGCCAGCAGCTTTGGGACAGAGAGGGACGAGCAGTACTTC
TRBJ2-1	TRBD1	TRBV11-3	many	CASSRAGGLSYNEQFF	TGTGCCAGCAGCCGAGCAGGGGGCCTCTCCTACAATGAGCAGTTCTTC
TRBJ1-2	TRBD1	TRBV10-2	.	CASSVTGGLGYGYTF	TGCGCCAGCAGCGTAACAGGGGGCTTGGGCTATGGCTACACCTTC
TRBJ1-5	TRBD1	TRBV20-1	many	CSAKTGGDQPQHF	TGCAGTGCCAAGACAGGGGGGGATCAGCCCCAGCATTTT
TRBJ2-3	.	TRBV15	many	CATGRTDDTDTQYF	TGTGCCACCGGGAGGACCGATGATACAGATACGCAGTATTTT
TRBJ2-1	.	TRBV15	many	CATSRDAEQFF	TGTGCCACCAGCAGAGATGCTGAGCAGTTCTTC
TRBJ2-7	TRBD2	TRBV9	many	CASSVGIAGLDEQYF	TGTGCCAGCAGCGTAGGGATAGCGGGACTCGACGAGCAGTACTTC
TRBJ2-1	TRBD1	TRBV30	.	CAWSLDRVNEQFF	TGTGCCTGGAGCCTCGACAGGGTCAATGAGCAGTTCTTC
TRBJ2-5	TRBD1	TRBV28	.	CASSTLQGPETQYF	TGTGCCAGCAGTACCCTACAGGGGCCGGAGACCCAGTACTTC
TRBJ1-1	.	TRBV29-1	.	CSVASRGGMNTEAFF	TGCAGCGTTGCCAGTAGAGGGGGGATGAACACTGAAGCTTTCTTT
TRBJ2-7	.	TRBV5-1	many	CASSLTDGRSYEQYF	TGCGCCAGCAGCTTGACCGACGGGCGCTCCTACGAGCAGTACTTC
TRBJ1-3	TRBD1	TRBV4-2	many	CASSHLGQGAPGNTIYF	TGTGCCAGCAGCCACCTCGGACAGGGGGCGCCGGGAAACACCATATATTTT
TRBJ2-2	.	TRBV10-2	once	CASSPGGNTGGLFF	TGCGCCAGCAGCCCAGGGGGGAACACCGGGGGGCTGTTTTTT
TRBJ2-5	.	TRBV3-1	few	CASSQGAVETQYF	TGTGCCAGCAGCCAGGGGGCGGTTGAGACCCAGTACTTC
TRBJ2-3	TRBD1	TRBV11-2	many	CASSLVQGPPDTQYF	TGTGCCAGCAGCTTAGTACAGGGGCCCCCAGATACGCAGTATTTT
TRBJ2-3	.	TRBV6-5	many	CASNPDWSTDTQYF	TGTGCCAGCAACCCGGACTGGAGCACAGATACGCAGTATTTT
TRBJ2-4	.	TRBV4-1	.	CASSQVPPGTLAKNIQYF	TGCGCCAGCAGCCAAGTTCCCCCAGGGACGCTAGCCAAAAACATTCAGTACTTC
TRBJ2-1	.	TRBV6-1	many	CAGRGENYNEQFF	TGTGCCGGCAGGGGAGAGAACTACAATGAGCAGTTCTTC
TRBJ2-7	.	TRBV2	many	CASSDQAGGNEQYF	TGTGCCAGCAGTGATCAGGCAGGGGGGAACGAGCAGTACTTC
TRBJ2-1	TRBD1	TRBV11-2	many	CASSKPGQAYNEQFF	TGTGCCAGCAGCAAACCGGGACAGGCCTACAATGAGCAGTTCTTC
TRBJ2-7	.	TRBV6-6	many	CASSSEAGQYF	TGTGCCAGCAGTTCCGAGGCCGGGCAGTACTTC
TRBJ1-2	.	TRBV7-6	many	CASSSGAYGATYTF	TGTGCCAGCAGCTCCGGGGCCTATGGGGCAACGTACACCTTC
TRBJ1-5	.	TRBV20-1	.	CSARDLEIGNQPPHF	TGCAGTGCTAGAGATTTGGAGATAGGCAATCAGCCCCCGCATTTT
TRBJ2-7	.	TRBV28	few	CASSSNRGRSYEQYF	TGTGCCAGCAGTTCGAACCGAGGTAGGAGCTACGAGCAGTACTTC
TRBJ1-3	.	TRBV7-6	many	CASSLVPGFSGNTIYF	TGTGCCAGCAGCTTAGTTCCAGGGTTCTCTGGAAACACCATATATTTT
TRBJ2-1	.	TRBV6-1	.	CASIGGGLYEQFF	TGTGCCAGCATTGGCGGAGGCCTATATGAGCAGTTCTTC
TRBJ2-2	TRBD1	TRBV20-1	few	CSASTPTGPVTGELFF	TGCAGTGCTAGCACTCCGACAGGGCCGGTCACCGGGGAGCTGTTTTTT
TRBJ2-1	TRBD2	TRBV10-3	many	CANKGPLTSGAEQFF	TGTGCCAACAAGGGCCCCCTCACTAGCGGGGCTGAGCAGTTCTTC
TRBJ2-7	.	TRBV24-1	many	CATSDGTLEDEQYF	TGTGCCACCAGTGACGGGACTCTCGAGGACGAGCAGTACTTC
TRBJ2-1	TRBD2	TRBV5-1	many	CASHYLAGADNEQFF	TGCGCCAGCCATTATCTAGCGGGGGCCGACAATGAGCAGTTCTTC
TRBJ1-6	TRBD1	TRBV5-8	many	CASSADRAVSPPLHF	TGTGCCAGCAGCGCGGACAGGGCTGTGAGTCCACCCCTCCACTTT
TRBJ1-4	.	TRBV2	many	CASMDPVEEKLFF	TGTGCCAGCATGGATCCAGTTGAGGAAAAACTGTTTTTT
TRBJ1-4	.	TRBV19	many	CASQEAGMYDEKLFF	TGTGCCAGCCAAGAGGCCGGGATGTATGATGAAAAACTGTTTTTT
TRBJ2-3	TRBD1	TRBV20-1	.	CSARRGTGGPDTQYF	TGCAGTGCTAGAAGAGGGACAGGGGGCCCAGATACGCAGTATTTT
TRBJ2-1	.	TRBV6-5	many	CASGVPGARNEQFF	TGTGCCAGCGGAGTGCCGGGGGCGAGGAATGAGCAGTTCTTC
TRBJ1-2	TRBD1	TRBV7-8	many	CASSLAQGAGYGYTF	TGTGCCAGCAGCTTAGCCCAGGGGGCGGGCTATGGCTACACCTTC
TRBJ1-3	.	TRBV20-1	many	CSADVGSGGNTIYF	TGCAGTGCGGACGTTGGCTCGGGGGGAAACACCATATATTTT
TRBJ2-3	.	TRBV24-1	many	CATSDPQGPGDTQYF	TGTGCCACCAGTGACCCACAGGGCCCAGGGGATACGCAGTATTTT
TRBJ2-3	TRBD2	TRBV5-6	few	CASSWTSGGLDTQYF	TGTGCCAGCAGCTGGACTAGCGGGGGGTTAGATACGCAGTATTTT
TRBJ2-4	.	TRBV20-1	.	CSARLFGSTTFRYGKNIQYF	TGCAGTGCTAGACTCTTCGGCTCCACTACCTTTAGATATGGCAAAAACATTCAGTACTTC
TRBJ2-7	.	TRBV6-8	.	CASSSTGMGHRGVREQYF	TGTGCCAGCAGTTCCACAGGGATGGGTCATAGGGGCGTGCGGGAGCAGTACTTC
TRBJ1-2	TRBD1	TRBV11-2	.	CASSLEAGTGLNYGYIF	TGTGCCAGCAGCTTAGAGGCCGGGACAGGGCTAAACTATGGCTACATCTTC
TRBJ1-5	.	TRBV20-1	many	CSARVRAPSRGSNQPQHF	TGCAGTGCTAGAGTCCGGGCCCCGTCCCGAGGTAGCAATCAGCCCCAGCATTTT